The 2 T cell receptor beta chains presented below share a single source sample, sequenced in a study of monozygotic twins with inflammatory bowel disease. TCRdb reprocessed the 5' RACE reads and reports one entry per CDR3 protein, with no DNA. The sample holds 200,000 to 250,000 distinct CDR3 sequences. The sample was blood. The source is a human donor with ulcerative colitis or Crohn's disease, or a healthy co-twin of an affected twin (not recorded which).

The CDR3 here is CASSPTSGVTDTQYF. This chain uses TRBV18 with TRBJ2-3; lacking DNA, the TRBD2 call made by TCRdb goes unchecked. This CDR3 has 15 amino acids. The germline V gene has CDR1 KGHSH and CDR2 LQKENI.

The genes are TRBV6-1 and TRBJ2-2; with no DNA, the TCRdb D assignment of TRBD1 cannot be verified. The CDR3 has 14 residues. Germline V gene sequence: CDR1 MNHNS, CDR2 SASEGT. The CDR3 spells CASSTPGAPGELFF.